The source of this T cell receptor beta chain is a study of radiotherapy plus CTLA-4 blockade in lung cancer. Libraries were prepared by immunoSEQ multiplex PCR; TCRdb keeps only in-frame clonotypes and omits some of them. Among some 110,000 clones listed, about 85% were seen once. This clone has a handful of counts. Its antigen remains unknown. Germline V gene data show CDR1 as LNHNV and CDR2 as YYDKDF (reference sequence). Trimming cost V 2 bases and J 3 bases, with 17 bases left between them. The CDR3 is 18 residues long. Study results and caveats: After radiotherapy and ipilimumab, tumor-derived clones expanded in peripheral blood.

The receptor was isolated from a human donor with non-small cell lung cancer that progressed on radiotherapy plus ipilimumab. Some clones in this sample may be carry-over from other donors' samples. Sequences were derived from peripheral blood, sampled from a patient treated with radiotherapy plus ipilimumab. The V call is TRBV15, the J call TRBJ2-6; D might be TRBD1 (6 bases). Here the CDR3 DNA reads TGTGCCACCAGCAGATTAAGCACCCCAGGGGTTGGGGCCAACGTCCTGACTTTC. Translation gives CATSRLSTPGVGANVLTF.